The 25 T cell receptor beta chains given below trace back to one sample, sequenced in a study of blood T cell repertoires in COVID-19. Sequencing used immunoSEQ multiplex PCR; TCRdb keeps in-frame clones, though not all of them. The table records over 120,000 clones, roughly four fifths of them present only once. The sample comprised peripheral blood. The receptor source for this set is an elderly woman with active or convalescent COVID-19.

The V call is TRBV5-5, the J call TRBJ2-1; 11 bases map to TRBD2. Germline CDR1 reads SGHKS; CDR2 reads YYEKEE (reference sequence). The CDR3 has 17 amino acids. The V segment lost 3 bases and the J segment 0 bases; nucleotides outside the gene matches: 5. CDR3 nucleotides: TGTGCCAGCAGCTCGGGACTAGCGGCGAGCTCCTACAATGAGCAGTTCTTC. Amino acids: CASSSGLAASSYNEQFF.

V and J are TRBV30 and TRBJ1-5; 9 positions match TRBD1. Germline-derived CDR1 and CDR2 are GTSNPN and SVGIG (reference sequence). Trimming at V came to 2 bases and at J to 4 bases, leaving 3 bases not matched to a gene. This CDR3 spans 14 amino acids. CDR3 nucleotides: TGTGCCTGGAGTCCCGGGACAGGGAATCAGCCCCAGCATTTT. Its protein is CAWSPGTGNQPQHF.

The rearrangement links TRBV10-2 to TRBJ1-1; 8 bases agree with TRBD1. Trimming cost V 9 bases and J 2 bases; bases outside gene matches: 26. Germline CDR1 WSHSY, CDR2 SAAADI. The CDR3 loop spans 20 amino acids. CDR3 DNA sequence: TGCGCCAGAAGGCCGGGACAGGAAATCGATCGACAGATCCCTAACACTGAAGCTTTCTTT. Translation gives CARRPGQEIDRQIPNTEAFF.

There are many counts of this clone. The V gene is TRBV5-1, the J gene TRBJ2-7, with TRBD1 identical over 10 bases. In germline, CDR1 is SGHRS, CDR2 YFSETQ. After removal of 4 bases from V and 9 bases from J, the junction contained 16 bases not matched to a gene. The CDR3 is 16 residues long. The CDR3 sequence is CASSPTIRDRGLVQYF. CDR3 in DNA: TGCGCCAGCAGCCCGACGATTCGGGACAGGGGCCTTGTGCAGTACTTC.

The chain carries TRBV2 and TRBJ1-5; TRBD1 is a possible D gene (5 bases). Between the trimmed V and J ends, which lost 2 bases and 0 bases, there was a span of 8 bases. The germline gives CDR1 SNHLY, CDR2 FYNNEI. This CDR3 contains 15 residues. CDR3 nucleotide sequence: TGTGCCAGCAGTGAATCAGGGAATAGCAATCAGCCCCAGCATTTT. This translates into CASSESGNSNQPQHF.

The chain couples TRBV9 to TRBJ1-1; 7 nucleotides align to TRBD1. Germline CDR1 SGDLS, CDR2 YYNGEE. J gave up 4 bases and V 2 bases, and 2 bases lay outside the gene matches. The CDR3 spans 13 residues. The DNA for the CDR3 is TGTGCCAGCAGCGTGGGACAGTCCACTGAAGCTTTCTTT. Translated, it gives CASSVGQSTEAFF.

In this sample, this clone turned up a few times. This chain connects TRBV28 to TRBJ2-3; 16 nucleotides agree with TRBD2. Trimming at V came to 4 bases and at J to 4 bases, leaving 8 bases not matched to a gene. The CDR3 covers 18 residues. Germline V CDR1 and CDR2: MDHEN, SYDVKM. CDR3 region: CASSSPGTSGGVADTQYF. CDR3 bases: TGTGCCAGCAGTTCCCCCGGGACTAGCGGGGGGGTGGCAGATACGCAGTATTTT.

CDR3 bases: TGTGCCAGCAGCCCCTTTCGGTCAATAGAGCAGTTCTTC. Translated, it gives CASSPFRSIEQFF. The rearrangement links TRBV7-2 to TRBJ2-1; D is uncertain. This CDR3 contains 13 residues. Per the germline V gene, CDR1 is SGHTA and CDR2 is FQGNSA. V was pared by 5 bases and J by 10 bases, with 15 bases between.

V gene TRBV27 combines with J gene TRBJ1-1; maybe TRBD1 (6 bases). V lost 6 bases and J 5 bases, leaving 22 bases between the germline ends. Germline CDR1 MNHEY, CDR2 SMNVEV (reference sequence). The CDR3 sequence is 16 residues long. CDR3 nucleotides: TGTGCCAGCAGCAATAAAAAGCAGGGGAGGGGGACTGAAGCTTTCTTT. It is translated as CASSNKKQGRGTEAFF.

V gene TRBV2 combines with J gene TRBJ2-1; 7 bases fit TRBD1. The CDR3 loop spans 14 amino acids. With 7 bases clipped from V and 4 bases from J, the junction kept 7 bases outside the gene matches. CDR1 SNHLY and CDR2 FYNNEI come from the germline V gene. CDR3 in DNA: TGTGCCAGCAAGCCGGGACAGAATTACAATGAGCAGTTCTTC. Protein product: CASKPGQNYNEQFF.

CDR3 DNA: TGTGCCAGCAGTGAATCCGGGGGGGGCAAAAACATTCAGTACTTC. Its protein product is CASSESGGGKNIQYF. V gene TRBV6-1 combines with J gene TRBJ2-4, with TRBD2 matching 8 bases. This CDR3 is 15 amino acids long. Germline CDR1 MNHNS, CDR2 SASEGT. The J segment lost 3 bases and the V segment lost 2 bases, leaving 3 bases of the junction unmatched.

The chain carries TRBV28 and TRBJ1-2; D not resolved. Germline V CDR1 and CDR2: MDHEN, SYDVKM. Deletions cut 8 bases from V and 7 bases from J, with 23 bases between. This CDR3 has 15 residues. The CDR3 coding sequence is TGTGCCAGCTTTGAAAATGGGAGAGGACGGGCTGGCTACACCTTC. It specifies CASFENGRGRAGYTF.

This chain joins TRBV9 and TRBJ2-7; 7 bases match TRBD1. The junction had 3 bases not matched to a gene; V was cut back by 0 bases and J by 3 bases. The CDR3 length is 14 residues. CDR1 SGDLS and CDR2 YYNGEE come from the germline V gene. The DNA of the CDR3 is TGTGCCAGCAGCGTAGCATCAGGGGGCTACGAGCAGTACTTC. Residues: CASSVASGGYEQYF.

The chain is built from TRBV2 and TRBJ1-4; tentative D call: TRBD1 (6 bases). This CDR3 spans 13 amino acids. The V gene's germline CDR1 is SNHLY and CDR2 FYNNEI. The V end was cut by 11 bases, the J end by 5 bases, with 15 bases between. The CDR3 DNA reads TGTGCCGGCCGGACAGTCAGCAATGAAAAACTGTTTTTT. Protein product: CAGRTVSNEKLFF.

The CDR3 loop is CAISGRVQGSGQYF. CDR3 sequence (DNA): TGTGCCATCAGTGGCAGGGTTCAAGGTTCCGGGCAGTACTTC. The rearrangement uses TRBV10-3 and TRBJ2-7; D perhaps matches TRBD1 (5 bases). Trimming took 4 bases from V and 9 from J, leaving 19 bases between them. Germline CDR1 and CDR2: ENHRY and SYGVKD. The CDR3 length is 14 residues.

This clone is a singleton in its sample. V and J are TRBV5-1 and TRBJ2-7; no firm D call. The ends were cut back, 0 bases at V and 0 bases at J, with 10 bases in the middle. CDR1 is SGHRS and CDR2 is YFSETQ in the germline V gene. The length of the CDR3 is 15 residues. The CDR3 DNA reads TGCGCCAGCAGCTTGGCCCGAGGCTCCTCCTACGAGCAGTACTTC. Protein sequence: CASSLARGSSYEQYF.

Regarding this clone: The junction does not match germline at one end; this may be a read error. The V call is TRBV30, the J call TRBJ1-1; D gene unclear. The CDR3 has 10 amino acids. In germline, CDR1 is GTSNPN, CDR2 SVGIG (reference sequence). This CDR3 reads CAWSGPERLF. CDR3 DNA sequence: TGTGCCTGGAGCGGACCCGAGCGGCTCTTT.

This clone has just one count. The V gene is TRBV30, the J gene TRBJ2-3; 9 bases line up with TRBD1. This CDR3 has 16 amino acids. J lost 5 bases, V lost 2 bases, and 11 bases had no gene match. CDR1 and CDR2 (germline): GTSNPN, SVGIG (reference sequence). CDR3 DNA sequence: TGTGCCTGGAGTCTGGGACAGGGCACGCCGGGAGATACGCAGTATTTT. It translates to CAWSLGQGTPGDTQYF.

The chain joins TRBV19 to TRBJ1-5, with D possibly matching TRBD1 (5 bases). The germline V and J ends were trimmed by 5 bases and 4 bases, with 18 bases remaining between them. CDR3 length: 16 amino acids. Germline loops: CDR1 LNHDA, CDR2 SQIVND (reference sequence). CDR3 bases: TGTGCCAGTAGTTGGGACTCAACCGTCCGTAATCAGCCCCAGCATTTT. This codes for CASSWDSTVRNQPQHF.

The CDR3 sequence is CASSPKGSPDTQYF. CDR3 DNA sequence: TGTGCCAGCTCACCAAAGGGGTCTCCAGATACGCAGTATTTT. The chain recombines TRBV18 with TRBJ2-3; D is possibly TRBD1 (5 bases). The CDR3 contains 14 residues. The germline gives CDR1 KGHSH, CDR2 LQKENI. Trimming shortened V by 2 bases and J by 4 bases, and 10 bases separated the two germline ends. Using reference TRBV18 and TRBJ2-3 for the parts outside the CDR3, the full variable domain is NAGVMQNPRHLVRRRGQEARLRCSPMKGHSHVYWYRQLPEEGLKFMVYLQKENIIDESGMPKERFSAEFPKEGPSILRIQQVVRGDSAAYFCASSPKGSPDTQYFGPGTRLTVL.

The V call is TRBV2, the J call TRBJ1-3, with TRBD1 matching 10 bases. The germline CDR1 and CDR2 sequences are SNHLY and FYNNEI. The CDR3 contains 18 residues. J lost 0 bases, V lost 3 bases, and 8 bases had no gene match. The CDR3 nucleotides read TGTGCCAGCAGTGATCCCGTGACAGGGGGCCCCTCTGGAAACACCATATATTTT. This gives the protein CASSDPVTGGPSGNTIYF.

The rearrangement joins TRBV7-9 to TRBJ2-1, with 9 bases aligning to TRBD2. This CDR3 region has 17 residues. Trimming took 4 bases from V and 9 from J; bases not matched to a gene: 16. Germline V gives CDR1 SEHNR, CDR2 FQNEAQ (reference sequence). CDR3 DNA: TGTGCCAGCAGCTCCCGGAGGGGCCAGCGGGGGGCGGTTGAGCAGTTCTTC. It is translated as CASSSRRGQRGAVEQFF.

The chain is built from TRBV27 and TRBJ2-7, with 10 positions matching TRBD2. With 0 bases clipped from V and 1 base from J, the junction kept 0 bases outside the gene matches. The germline CDR1 and CDR2 sequences are MNHEY and SMNVEV (reference sequence). The CDR3 is 15 residues long. CDR3 coding DNA: TGTGCCAGCAGTTTATCGACTAGCGGGTCCTACGAGCAGTACTTC. Translated, it gives CASSLSTSGSYEQYF.

This clone was observed once. The J gene is TRBJ1-2, the V gene TRBV6-5; tentative D call: TRBD1 (6 bases). The CDR3 covers 14 residues. V was shortened by 6 bases and J by 2 bases, with 13 bases between the two germline ends. Germline-derived CDR1 and CDR2 are MNHEY and SVGAGI. The CDR3 bases are TGTGCCAGCAGCTTCAACGGACAGAACTATGGCTACACCTTC. This codes for CASSFNGQNYGYTF.

The chain employs TRBV29-1 and TRBJ1-2, with 10 positions matching TRBD1. Germline V gives CDR1 SQVTM, CDR2 ANQGSEA. With V trimmed by 7 bases and J by 8 bases, 10 bases remained unmatched. There are 13 residues in the CDR3. The CDR3 reads CSGMTGGAGGYTF. The CDR3 coding sequence is TGCAGCGGCATGACAGGGGGCGCGGGCGGCTACACCTTC.